Following are 12 T cell receptor beta chains from one sample sequenced in a study of T cells in Graves' hyperthyroidism and ophthalmopathy. There were TCR beta CDR3 regions amplified from RNA transcripts. TCR CDR3 underwent first-round RT-PCR with the HTBI primer set. TCRdb re-called the multiplex PCR reads with MiXCR, one entry per CDR3 protein. The sample comprises some 700,000 distinct CDR3 sequences, 17% of which are singletons, and around a sixth rests with the top ten. The sample comprised blood. Receptor source: a man aged 50 to 60 with Graves' hyperthyroidism.

This clonotype was counted many times. This chain connects TRBV27 to TRBJ2-5; 8 nucleotides line up with TRBD2. CDR3 size: 17 residues. After removal of 3 bases from V and 3 bases from J, the junction contained 12 bases not matched to a gene. In germline, CDR1 is MNHEY, CDR2 SMNVEV (reference sequence). CDR3 in DNA: TGTGCCAGCAGTTTCCTCAGCGGGAGAGGGGGGGAAGAGACCCAGTACTTC. It specifies CASSFLSGRGGEETQYF.

This clonotype occurred many times. The J gene is TRBJ1-2, the V gene TRBV7-2, with TRBD1 matching over 9 bases. The CDR3 loop spans 16 amino acids. CDR1 is SGHTA, CDR2 FQGNSA, per germline. The ends lost 2 bases at V and 0 bases at J; junction bases unmatched: 4. The CDR3 reads CASSLWDRAANYGYTF. CDR3 bases: TGTGCCAGCAGCTTATGGGACAGGGCTGCTAACTATGGCTACACCTTC.

This clonotype was seen many times. The chain joins TRBV29-1 to TRBJ2-1; the match to TRBD1 covers 7 bases. The CDR3 has 13 amino acids. Per germline, CDR1 SQVTM and CDR2 ANQGSEA. V shed 7 bases, J shed 4 bases, and the junction held 7 bases outside the gene matches. The CDR3 nucleotides are TGCAGCGGCAAGACAGGGTCTTACAATGAGCAGTTCTTC. Its translation: CSGKTGSYNEQFF.

Ten or more counts support this clonotype. The chain joins TRBV12-3 or TRBV12-4 to TRBJ2-1; D not certain. This CDR3 is built from 17 residues. V lost 6 bases to trimming and J lost 1 base, with 19 bases between them. CDR3 bases: TGTGCCAGCAGCTCCCCCCATGGCGGTAGGTCCTACAATGAGCAGTTCTTC. Its protein is CASSSPHGGRSYNEQFF.

This clonotype was counted many times. The rearrangement links TRBV2 to TRBJ1-5, with a weak D call TRBD1 (5 bases). In germline, CDR1 is SNHLY, CDR2 FYNNEI. V was trimmed by 1 base and J by 4 bases, leaving 8 bases between them. The CDR3 has 14 amino acids. The CDR3 coding sequence is TGTGCCAGCAGTGAAGAGGACACGAATCAGCCCCAGCATTTT. The encoded protein is CASSEEDTNQPQHF. Together with reference TRBV2 and TRBJ1-5, the CDR3 gives the full variable domain: EPEVTQTPSHQVTQMGQEVILRCVPISNHLYFYWYRQILGQKVEFLVSFYNNEISEKSEIFDDQFSVERPDGSNFTLKIRSTKLEDSAMYFCASSEEDTNQPQHFGDGTRLSIL.

Many counts were recorded for this clonotype. A read error may account for a junction end that differs from germline. The chain carries TRBV2 and TRBJ2-7; 11 nucleotides line up with TRBD2. Germline lookup yields CDR1 SNHLY and CDR2 FYNNEI. This CDR3 is 16 amino acids long. The CDR3 region is CAGRGTGTSGTYEQYF. The CDR3 DNA follows: TGTGCCGGCAGGGGGACCGGGACTAGCGGCACCTACGAGCAGTACTTC.

This clonotype was counted ten times or more. The V call is TRBV12-3 or TRBV12-4, the J call TRBJ2-7, with 7 bases that match TRBD2. The CDR3 covers 13 residues. The J segment lost 5 bases and the V segment lost 1 base, leaving 2 bases of the junction unmatched. CDR3: CASSLGGSHEQYF. The CDR3 nucleotides read TGTGCCAGCAGTTTAGGCGGGAGTCACGAGCAGTACTTC.

The genes are TRBV25-1 and TRBJ2-4; D ambiguous. The CDR3 extends over 15 amino acids. The V gene lost 2 bases and the J gene lost 3 bases, with 11 bases spanning the gap. Germline V CDR1 and CDR2: MGHDK, SYGVNS. The CDR3 coding sequence is TGTGCCAGCAGTGAAACCGGAACGGGCAAAAACATTCAGTACTTC. It encodes CASSETGTGKNIQYF.

CDR3 residues: CASSGGAGVSYEQYF. The CDR3 DNA reads as TGTGCCAGTAGTGGGGGCGCGGGAGTTTCCTACGAGCAGTACTTC. This chain links TRBV19 with TRBJ2-7, with a weak D call TRBD2 (7 bases). V was trimmed by 5 bases and J by 1 base, leaving 15 bases between them. The CDR3 is 15 residues long. Germline V gene lookup returns CDR1 LNHDA and CDR2 SQIVND (reference sequence).

The V gene is TRBV3-1, the J gene TRBJ2-7; 9 bases fit TRBD2. The V segment lost 3 bases and the J segment 5 bases; nucleotides outside the gene matches: 11. The CDR3 totals 16 residues. The germline V gene encodes CDR1 LGHDT and CDR2 YNNKEL (reference sequence). CDR3 DNA: TGTGCCAGCAGCCACCCTTCCGCGGGAGGGAGGAACGAGCAGTACTTC. It is translated as CASSHPSAGGRNEQYF.

This clonotype came up many times. This chain joins TRBV18 and TRBJ2-7; 8 nucleotides match TRBD1. Germline V gene lookup returns CDR1 KGHSH and CDR2 LQKENI. The CDR3 is 14 amino acids. V gave up 4 bases and J gave up 2 bases; unmatched junction bases: 4. CDR3 in DNA: TGTGCCAGCTCACGGGGGGACAGGCCCTACGAGCAGTACTTC. It is translated as CASSRGDRPYEQYF.

The rearrangement joins TRBV20-1 to TRBJ1-6, with 10 bases aligning to TRBD1. Germline CDR1 is DFQATT and CDR2 is SNEGSKA (reference sequence). V lost 3 bases, J lost 3 bases, and 8 bases stayed unmatched. The CDR3 length is 17 residues. CDR3 bases: TGCAGTGCTAGGGGGGACAGGGGCGGATTCTATAATTCACCCCTCCACTTT. This translates into CSARGDRGGFYNSPLHF.